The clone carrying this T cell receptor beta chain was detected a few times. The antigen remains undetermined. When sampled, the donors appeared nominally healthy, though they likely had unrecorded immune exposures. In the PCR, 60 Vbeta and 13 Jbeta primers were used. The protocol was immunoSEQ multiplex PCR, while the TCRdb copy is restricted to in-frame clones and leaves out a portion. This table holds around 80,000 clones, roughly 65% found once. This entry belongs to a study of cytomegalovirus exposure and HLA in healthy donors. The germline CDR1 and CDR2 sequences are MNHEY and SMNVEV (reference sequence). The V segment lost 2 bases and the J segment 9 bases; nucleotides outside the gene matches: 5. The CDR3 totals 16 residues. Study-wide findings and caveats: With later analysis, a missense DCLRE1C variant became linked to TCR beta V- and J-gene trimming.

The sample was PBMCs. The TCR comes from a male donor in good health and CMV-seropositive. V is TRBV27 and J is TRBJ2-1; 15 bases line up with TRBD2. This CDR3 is CASSLRWTSGRGEQFF. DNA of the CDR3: TGTGCCAGCAGTTTACGATGGACTAGCGGGAGGGGTGAGCAGTTCTTC.